The source of this T cell receptor beta chain is a study of regulatory T cells. Findings of the study overall: In CD3G-deficient patients, conventional CD4+ T cells were enriched for hydrophobic CDR3 residues at positions 6 and 7.

On this clone: The antigen is unknown.

The PCR used 52 TRBV and 13 TRBJ primers. Assay: immunoSEQ multiplex PCR; the TCRdb copy retains only in-frame clones and omits some. The data show about 35,000 clones, 75% to 90% seen once. This CDR3 has 12 residues. The V and J ends lost 3 bases and 7 bases respectively, with 9 bases between them. Germline CDR1 and CDR2: SGHVS and FQNEAQ. Patients aged 2 to 39 years had fewer naive and more memory CD4+ and CD8+ T cells. This clonotype originated in a person aged 18 to 30 with CD3G deficiency. The sample comprised conventional CD4+ T cells sorted from blood. The chain employs TRBV7-8 and TRBJ2-5, with D possibly matching TRBD2 (5 bases). The CDR3: CASSLEAGTQYF. CDR3 in DNA: TGTGCCAGCAGCTTGGAGGCGGGGACCCAGTACTTC.